The clone carrying this T cell receptor (beta chain) was seen at least ten times. The antigen remains unidentified. Time point specified: technical triplicate 3. PBMCs stored at -80 C, 2 million in total, were the source of the unsorted libraries. The entry originates in a study of neurological immune-mediated disorders. The cDNA was synthesized by 5'RACE incorporating 10-nucleotide random UMIs. The output of every sequencing run exceeded 170 million TCR-beta sequences, derived from 15-18 subjects. TCRdb re-called the 5' RACE reads with MiXCR, one entry per CDR3 protein. The profile shows some 47,000 distinct CDR3 sequences, around a fifth of them singletons. The CDR3 consists of 12 residues. Germline V gene data show CDR1 as KGHSH and CDR2 as LQKENI. Trimming pared 8 bases from V and 3 bases from J, leaving 10 bases between. Study-wide results and caveats: Across subjects, expanded clones had no CDR3 amino acid sequences in common, pointing to private repertoires in all groups.

The genes are TRBV18 and TRBJ1-2; maybe TRBD1 (5 bases). The origin of this receptor is a man aged 55 to 70 with HTLV-1-associated myelopathy (HAM/TSP). The sample taken for sequencing was PBMCs. The CDR3 region has the DNA TGTGCCAGCCGACGGGGGGACTATGGCTACACCTTC. Residues: CASRRGDYGYTF.